This is a list of T cell receptor beta chains from one sample in a study of T-cell memory formation after mild COVID-19. MiXCR, applied by TCRdb to the 5' RACE reads, yields one record per CDR3 protein. This sample has around 470,000 distinct CDR3 sequences, with 20% found just once. Specimen: PBMCs or a T cell subset sorted from them (not recorded which). The origin of the receptors is an adult woman who had mild COVID-19 (a few samples of this study predate the infection). Cell type and time point are not known. CDR3s include the opening cysteine and the closing phenylalanine or tryptophan. A D gene is named only where the DNA matches it firmly. The size of a clone is reported for some rows only, either as once, few or many, or as a class for expanded clones.

>18|TRBV28|TRBJ2-7|NA|TRBD2
CASSPYSGLAMSSYEQYF
TGTGCCAGCAGTCCCTACTCGGGACTAGCGATGAGCTCCTACGAGCAGTACTTC
>16|TRBV12-3/TRBV12-4|TRBJ2-6|few|NA
CASRGGQTSGANVLTF
TGTGCCAGCAGGGGAGGACAAACCTCTGGGGCCAACGTCCTGACTTTC
>12|TRBV29-1|TRBJ2-7|few|TRBD2
CSATSGIYEQYF
TGCAGCGCCACTAGCGGGATCTACGAGCAGTACTTC
>14|TRBV6-6|TRBJ1-1|few|TRBD1
CASSRLQGATEAFF
TGTGCCAGCAGTAGGCTCCAGGGGGCGACTGAAGCTTTCTTT
>14|TRBV20-1|TRBJ2-1|few|TRBD2
CSAGGLAAYNEQFF
TGCAGTGCCGGGGGACTAGCTGCATACAATGAGCAGTTCTTC
>13|TRBV2|TRBJ2-1|NA|NA
CASSPGHYNEQFF
TGTGCCAGCAGCCCCGGACATTACAATGAGCAGTTCTTC
>13|TRBV4-2|TRBJ2-5|few|NA
CASSQGVQETQYF
TGTGCCAGCAGCCAAGGGGTACAAGAGACCCAGTACTTC
>13|TRBV6-6|TRBJ2-5|few|NA
CASSYSPRETQYF
TGTGCCAGCAGTTACTCCCCCAGGGAGACCCAGTACTTC
>14|TRBV4-2|TRBJ1-2|NA|NA
CASSQGTDNYGYTF
TGTGCCAGCAGCCAGGGGACGGATAACTATGGCTACACCTTC
>18|TRBV12-3/TRBV12-4|TRBJ2-3|NA|TRBD2
CASSRLAGPFTSTDTQYF
TGTGCCAGCAGTCGGCTAGCGGGTCCTTTCACTAGCACAGATACGCAGTATTTT
>15|TRBV11-2|TRBJ2-1|few|NA
CASSIRDTNFDEQFF
TGTGCCAGCAGCATCCGGGACACGAATTTCGATGAGCAGTTCTTC
>15|TRBV15|TRBJ2-7|NA|NA
CATSTERTARYEQYF
TGTGCCACCAGCACCGAACGGACAGCCCGCTACGAGCAGTACTTC
>14|TRBV7-9|TRBJ1-1|few|NA
CASSSRGSGLEAFF
TGTGCCAGCAGCTCCCGGGGGAGCGGTCTAGAAGCTTTCTTT
>12|TRBV24-1|TRBJ2-5|NA|NA
CATSDQGETQYF
TGTGCCACCAGTGATCAGGGGGAGACCCAGTACTTC
>15|TRBV6-4|TRBJ2-1|few|TRBD2
CASRQGSGVYNEQFF
TGTGCCAGCAGGCAAGGTAGCGGGGTCTACAATGAGCAGTTCTTC
>15|TRBV29-1|TRBJ2-1|NA|TRBD1
CSVESQGAFYNEQFF
TGCAGCGTTGAAAGCCAGGGGGCCTTCTACAATGAGCAGTTCTTC